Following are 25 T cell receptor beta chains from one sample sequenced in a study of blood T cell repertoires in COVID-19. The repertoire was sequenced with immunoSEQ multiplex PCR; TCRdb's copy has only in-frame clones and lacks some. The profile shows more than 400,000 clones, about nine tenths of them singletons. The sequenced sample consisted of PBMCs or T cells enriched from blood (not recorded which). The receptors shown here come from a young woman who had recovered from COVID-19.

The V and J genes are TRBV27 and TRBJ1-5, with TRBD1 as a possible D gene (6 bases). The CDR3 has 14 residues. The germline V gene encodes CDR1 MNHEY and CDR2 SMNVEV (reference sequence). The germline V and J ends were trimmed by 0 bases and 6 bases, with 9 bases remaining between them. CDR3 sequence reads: CASSLSGGGQPQHF. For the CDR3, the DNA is TGTGCCAGCAGTTTATCTGGGGGCGGTCAGCCCCAGCATTTT.

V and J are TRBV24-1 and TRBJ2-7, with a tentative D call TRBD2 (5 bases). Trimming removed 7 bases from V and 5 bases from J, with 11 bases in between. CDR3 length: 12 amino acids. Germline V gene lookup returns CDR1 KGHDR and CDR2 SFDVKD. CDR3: CATSTDGDEQYF. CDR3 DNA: TGTGCCACCAGCACCGACGGGGACGAGCAGTACTTC.

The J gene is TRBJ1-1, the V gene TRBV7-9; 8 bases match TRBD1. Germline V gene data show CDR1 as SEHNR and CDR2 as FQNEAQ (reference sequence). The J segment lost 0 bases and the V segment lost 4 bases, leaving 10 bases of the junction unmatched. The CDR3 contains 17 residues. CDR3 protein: CASSSKRTGPMNTEAFF. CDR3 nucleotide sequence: TGTGCCAGCAGCTCCAAAAGGACAGGGCCGATGAACACTGAAGCTTTCTTT.

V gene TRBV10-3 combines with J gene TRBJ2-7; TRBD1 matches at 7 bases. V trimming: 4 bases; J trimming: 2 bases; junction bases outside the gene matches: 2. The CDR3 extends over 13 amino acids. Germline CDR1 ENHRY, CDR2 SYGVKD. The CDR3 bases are TGTGCCATCAGTGGGGGACAGCCCTACGAGCAGTACTTC. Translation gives CAISGGQPYEQYF.

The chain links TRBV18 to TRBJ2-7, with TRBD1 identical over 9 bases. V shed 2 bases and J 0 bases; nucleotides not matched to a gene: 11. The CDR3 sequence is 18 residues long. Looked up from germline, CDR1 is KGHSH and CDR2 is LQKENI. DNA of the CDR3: TGTGCCAGCTCACCAGGCCCCTGGGACAGGGAGAGCTCCTACGAGCAGTACTTC. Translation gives CASSPGPWDRESSYEQYF.

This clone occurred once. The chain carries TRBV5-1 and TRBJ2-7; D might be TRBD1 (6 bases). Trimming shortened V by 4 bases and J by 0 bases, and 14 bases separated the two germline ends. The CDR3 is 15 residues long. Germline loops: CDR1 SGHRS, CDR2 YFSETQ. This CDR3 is CASSTRGTDSYEQYF. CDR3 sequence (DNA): TGCGCCAGCAGCACGAGGGGGACGGACTCCTACGAGCAGTACTTC.

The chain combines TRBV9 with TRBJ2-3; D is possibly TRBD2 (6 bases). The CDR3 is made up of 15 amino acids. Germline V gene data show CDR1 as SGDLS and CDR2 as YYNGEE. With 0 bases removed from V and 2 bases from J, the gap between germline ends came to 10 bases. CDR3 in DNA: TGTGCCAGCAGCGTAGCTGGGGGGTTCACAGATACGCAGTATTTT. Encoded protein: CASSVAGGFTDTQYF.

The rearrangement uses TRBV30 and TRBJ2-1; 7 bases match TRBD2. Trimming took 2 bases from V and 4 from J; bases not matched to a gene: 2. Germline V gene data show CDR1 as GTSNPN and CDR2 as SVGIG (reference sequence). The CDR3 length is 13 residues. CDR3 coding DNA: TGTGCCTGGAGTAGCGGGGTTTACAATGAGCAGTTCTTC. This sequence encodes CAWSSGVYNEQFF.

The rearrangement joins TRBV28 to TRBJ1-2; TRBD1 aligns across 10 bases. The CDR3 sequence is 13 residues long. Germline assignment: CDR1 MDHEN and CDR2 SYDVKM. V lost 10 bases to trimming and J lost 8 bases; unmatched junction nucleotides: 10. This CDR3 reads CATAGQGMEGYTF. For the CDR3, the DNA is TGTGCCACCGCGGGACAGGGGATGGAGGGCTACACCTTC.

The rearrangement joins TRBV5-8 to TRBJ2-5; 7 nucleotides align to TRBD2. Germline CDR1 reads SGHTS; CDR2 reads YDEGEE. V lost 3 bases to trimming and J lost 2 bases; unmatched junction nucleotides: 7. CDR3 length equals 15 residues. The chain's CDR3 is CASSYFAGDQETQYF. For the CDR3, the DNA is TGTGCCAGCAGCTATTTTGCGGGGGATCAAGAGACCCAGTACTTC.

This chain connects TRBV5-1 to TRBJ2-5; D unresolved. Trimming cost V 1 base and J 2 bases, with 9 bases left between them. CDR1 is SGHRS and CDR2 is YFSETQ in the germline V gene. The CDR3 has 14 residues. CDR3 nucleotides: TGCGCCAGCAGCTTGAACGGGTTACAAGAGACCCAGTACTTC. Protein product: CASSLNGLQETQYF.

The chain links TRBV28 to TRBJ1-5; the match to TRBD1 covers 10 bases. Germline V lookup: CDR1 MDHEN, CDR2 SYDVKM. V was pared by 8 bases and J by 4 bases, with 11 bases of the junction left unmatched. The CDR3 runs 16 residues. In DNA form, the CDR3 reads TGTGCCAGCTTCGAGAGCGGACAGGGGGTTAATCAGCCCCAGCATTTT. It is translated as CASFESGQGVNQPQHF.

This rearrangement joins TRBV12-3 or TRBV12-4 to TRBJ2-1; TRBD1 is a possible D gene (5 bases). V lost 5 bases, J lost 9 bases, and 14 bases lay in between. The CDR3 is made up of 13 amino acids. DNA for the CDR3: TGTGCCAGCAGTCTGGGGCTTTGGGTTGAGCAGTTCTTC. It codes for CASSLGLWVEQFF.

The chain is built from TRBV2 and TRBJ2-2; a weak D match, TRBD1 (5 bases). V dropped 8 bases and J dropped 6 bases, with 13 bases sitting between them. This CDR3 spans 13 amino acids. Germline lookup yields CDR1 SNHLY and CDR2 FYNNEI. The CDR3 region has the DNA TGTGCCAGCGCAGGGTTTGTCCCCGGGGAGCTGTTTTTT. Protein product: CASAGFVPGELFF. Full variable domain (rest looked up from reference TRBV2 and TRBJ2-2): EPEVTQTPSHQVTQMGQEVILRCVPISNHLYFYWYRQILGQKVEFLVSFYNNEISEKSEIFDDQFSVERPDGSNFTLKIRSTKLEDSAMYFCASAGFVPGELFFGEGSRLTVL.

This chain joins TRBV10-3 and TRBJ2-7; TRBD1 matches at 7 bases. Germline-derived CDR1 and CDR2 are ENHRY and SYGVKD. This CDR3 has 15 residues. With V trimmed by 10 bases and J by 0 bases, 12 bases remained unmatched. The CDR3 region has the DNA TGTGCCACCCAAGCCGGGACAGAGTCCTCCTACGAGCAGTACTTC. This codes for CATQAGTESSYEQYF.

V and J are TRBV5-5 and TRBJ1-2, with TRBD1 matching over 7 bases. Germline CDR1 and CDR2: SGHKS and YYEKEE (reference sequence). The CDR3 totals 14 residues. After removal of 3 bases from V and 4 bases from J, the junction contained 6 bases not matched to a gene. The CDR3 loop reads CASSSTGPSYGYTF. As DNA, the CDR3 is TGTGCCAGCAGCTCGACAGGGCCCTCCTATGGCTACACCTTC.

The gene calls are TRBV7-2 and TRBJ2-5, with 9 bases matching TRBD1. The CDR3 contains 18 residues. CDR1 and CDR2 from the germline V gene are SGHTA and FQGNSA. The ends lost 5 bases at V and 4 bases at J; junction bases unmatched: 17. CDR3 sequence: CASSPRTGTGRVGETQYF. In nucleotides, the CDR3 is TGTGCCAGCAGCCCACGAACCGGGACAGGGCGTGTTGGAGAGACCCAGTACTTC.

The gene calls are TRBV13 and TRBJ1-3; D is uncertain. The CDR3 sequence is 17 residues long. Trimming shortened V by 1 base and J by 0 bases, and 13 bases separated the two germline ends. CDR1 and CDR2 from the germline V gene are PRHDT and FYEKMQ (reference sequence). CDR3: CASSLDVGGNSGNTIYF. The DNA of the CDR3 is TGTGCCAGCAGCTTAGACGTTGGAGGGAACTCTGGAAACACCATATATTTT.

The CDR3 here is CAWKRYGYGVIPEAFF. The DNA of the CDR3 is TGTGCCTGGAAGAGATATGGCTACGGGGTAATCCCTGAAGCTTTCTTT. V is TRBV30 and J is TRBJ1-1; no firm D call. The CDR3 is made up of 16 amino acids. Looked up from germline, CDR1 is GTSNPN and CDR2 is SVGIG (reference sequence). V was trimmed by 4 bases and J by 6 bases, leaving 24 bases between them. The variable domain in full, with the rest retrieved from reference TRBV30 and TRBJ1-1, is SQTIHQWPATLVQPVGSPLSLECTVEGTSNPNLYWYRQAAGRGLQLLFYSVGIGQISSEVPQNLSASRPQDRQFILSSKKLLLSDSGFYLCAWKRYGYGVIPEAFFGQGTRLTVV.

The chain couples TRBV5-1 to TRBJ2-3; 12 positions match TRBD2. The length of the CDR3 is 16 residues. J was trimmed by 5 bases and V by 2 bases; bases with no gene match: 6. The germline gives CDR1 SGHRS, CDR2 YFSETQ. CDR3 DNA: TGCGCCAGCAGCTTACTAGCGGGGGGATCGGGAGATACGCAGTATTTT. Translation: CASSLLAGGSGDTQYF.

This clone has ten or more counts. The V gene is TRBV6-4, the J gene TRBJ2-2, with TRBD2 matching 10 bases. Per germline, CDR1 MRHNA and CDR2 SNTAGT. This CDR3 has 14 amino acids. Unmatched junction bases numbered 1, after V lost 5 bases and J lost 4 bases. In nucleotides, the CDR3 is TGTGCCAGCAGTAGCGGGGGGGCCACCGGGGAGCTGTTTTTT. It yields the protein CASSSGGATGELFF.

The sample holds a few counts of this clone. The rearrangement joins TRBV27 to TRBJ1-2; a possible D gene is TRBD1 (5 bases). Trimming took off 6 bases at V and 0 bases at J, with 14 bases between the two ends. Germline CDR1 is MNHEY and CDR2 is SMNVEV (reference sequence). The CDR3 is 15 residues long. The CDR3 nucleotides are TGTGCCAGCAGGAGCTCAGCGACAGCTAACTATGGCTACACCTTC. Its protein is CASRSSATANYGYTF.

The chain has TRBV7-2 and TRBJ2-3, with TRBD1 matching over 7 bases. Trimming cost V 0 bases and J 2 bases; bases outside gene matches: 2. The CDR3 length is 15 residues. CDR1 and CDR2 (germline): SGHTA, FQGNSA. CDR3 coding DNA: TGTGCCAGCAGCTTAGCGGGACAGCCCACAGATACGCAGTATTTT. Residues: CASSLAGQPTDTQYF.

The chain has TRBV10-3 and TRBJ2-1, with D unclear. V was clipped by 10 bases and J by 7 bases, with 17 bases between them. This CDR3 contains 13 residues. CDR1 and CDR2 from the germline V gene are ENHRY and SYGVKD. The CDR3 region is CATLVGLSNEQFF. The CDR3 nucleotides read TGTGCCACCCTCGTTGGGCTCTCTAATGAGCAGTTCTTC.

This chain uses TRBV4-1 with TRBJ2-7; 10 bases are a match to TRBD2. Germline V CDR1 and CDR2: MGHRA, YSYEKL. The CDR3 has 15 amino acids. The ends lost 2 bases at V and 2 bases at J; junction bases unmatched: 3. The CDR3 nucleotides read TGCGCCAGCAGCCAATTAGCGGGGGGAACCTACGAGCAGTACTTC. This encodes CASSQLAGGTYEQYF.